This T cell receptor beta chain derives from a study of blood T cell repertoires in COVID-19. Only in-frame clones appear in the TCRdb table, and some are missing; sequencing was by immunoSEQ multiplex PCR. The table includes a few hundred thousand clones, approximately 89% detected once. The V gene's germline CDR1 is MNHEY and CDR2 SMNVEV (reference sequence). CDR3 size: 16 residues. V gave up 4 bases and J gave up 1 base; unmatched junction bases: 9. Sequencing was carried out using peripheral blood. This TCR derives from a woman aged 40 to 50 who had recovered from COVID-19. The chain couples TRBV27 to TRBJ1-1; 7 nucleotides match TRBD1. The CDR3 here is CASSSTGKLSNTEAFF. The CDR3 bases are TGTGCCAGCAGTTCGACAGGGAAACTATCGAACACTGAAGCTTTCTTT.